One and the same sample provided the 25 T cell receptor beta chains below, sequenced in a study of T cell responses to AZD1222 COVID-19 vaccine. Some clones are missing from TCRdb's copy, which holds only in-frame ones; the method was immunoSEQ multiplex PCR. The table has roughly 120,000 clones, around 83% seen once. Sequenced here: peripheral blood, sampled 28 days after the second AZD1222 dose. All receptors come from an adult who received the AZD1222 COVID-19 vaccine.

V is TRBV6-2 or TRBV6-3 and J is TRBJ2-7; perhaps TRBD2 as D (5 bases). V lost 4 bases to trimming and J lost 6 bases, with 10 bases between them. CDR3 size: 12 residues. Germline lookup yields CDR1 MNHEY and CDR2 SVGEGT. The CDR3 is CASSWERGEQYF. CDR3 nucleotides: TGTGCCAGCAGTTGGGAGCGAGGCGAGCAGTACTTC.

The J gene is TRBJ1-1, the V gene TRBV11-2; unclear D gene. The ends were cut back, 8 bases at V and 0 bases at J, with 10 bases in the middle. CDR3 length: 13 residues. CDR1 is SGHAT, CDR2 FQNNGV, per germline. The CDR3: CASGRGLNTEAFF. For the CDR3, the DNA is TGTGCCAGCGGACGGGGTTTGAACACTGAAGCTTTCTTT.

This chain connects TRBV7-8 to TRBJ2-5; no clear D. The CDR3 has 12 amino acids. CDR1 SGHVS and CDR2 FQNEAQ come from the germline V gene. V lost 5 bases and J 5 bases, leaving 9 bases between the germline ends. The CDR3 DNA follows: TGTGCCAGCAGCCCCCCCGCGGAGACCCAGTACTTC. Protein product: CASSPPAETQYF. Full variable domain (missing parts from reference TRBV7-8 and TRBJ2-5): GAGVSQSPRYKVAKRGQDVALRCDPISGHVSLFWYQQALGQGPEFLTYFQNEAQLDKSGLPSDRFFAERPEGSVSTLKIQRTQQEDSAVYLCASSPPAETQYFGPGTRLLVL.

The CDR3 nucleotides are TGTGCCAGTAGTATAGGGGGCGGACTAAGAGAGACCCAGTACTTC. Protein: CASSIGGGLRETQYF. This chain joins TRBV19 and TRBJ2-5; TRBD2 might be the D (6 bases). V gave up 1 base and J gave up 4 bases, with 13 bases separating them. CDR1 is LNHDA, CDR2 SQIVND, per germline (reference sequence). This CDR3 comprises 15 residues.

This clone was seen only once. The chain combines TRBV7-9 with TRBJ1-4; TRBD1 is a possible D gene (6 bases). The germline CDR1 and CDR2 sequences are SEHNR and FQNEAQ (reference sequence). The V end was cut by 0 bases, the J end by 7 bases, with 9 bases between. The CDR3 totals 14 residues. CDR3 sequence (DNA): TGTGCCAGCAGCTTAGCGGGGGCCGGTGAAAAACTGTTTTTT. Encoded protein: CASSLAGAGEKLFF. The variable domain in full, completed from reference TRBV7-9 and TRBJ1-4, reads DTGVSQNPRHKITKRGQNVTFRCDPISEHNRLYWYRQTLGQGPEFLTYFQNEAQLEKSRLLSDRFSAERPKGSFSTLEIQRTEQGDSAMYLCASSLAGAGEKLFFGSGTQLSVL.

The chain has TRBV10-2 and TRBJ1-3; D call uncertain. V was trimmed by 2 bases and J by 4 bases, leaving 6 bases between them. Germline V gene data show CDR1 as WSHSY and CDR2 as SAAADI. The CDR3 has 13 residues. In DNA form, the CDR3 reads TGCGCCAGCAGTGAGGGCGGCGGAAACACCATATATTTT. Residues: CASSEGGGNTIYF.

This clone showed up just once. This chain connects TRBV3-1 (or the pseudogene TRBV3-2) to TRBJ1-4; D might be TRBD1 (6 bases). The CDR3 spans 14 residues. Trimming removed 4 bases from V and 3 bases from J, with 9 bases in between. Germline loops: CDR1 LGHDT, CDR2 YNNKEL (reference sequence). The CDR3 here is CASSPNRANEKLFF. In DNA, the CDR3 is TGTGCCAGCAGCCCCAACAGGGCTAATGAAAAACTGTTTTTT.

The chain joins TRBV7-8 to TRBJ1-1, with no clear D. V shed 1 base and J shed 4 bases, with 13 bases lying between them. Germline values: CDR1 SGHVS, CDR2 FQNEAQ. The CDR3 length is 15 residues. The CDR3 DNA sequence: TGTGCCAGCAGCTTAGGTTCTGGGCTTGGCACTGAAGCTTTCTTT. This codes for CASSLGSGLGTEAFF.

The V and J genes are TRBV7-9 and TRBJ1-2; D unresolved. This CDR3 has 14 residues. Trimming left V 0 bases short and J 2 bases short, with 7 bases between. CDR1 SEHNR and CDR2 FQNEAQ come from the germline V gene (reference sequence). CDR3 residues: CASSLASGNYGYTF. The DNA for the CDR3 is TGTGCCAGCAGCTTAGCATCGGGGAACTATGGCTACACCTTC.

The chain employs TRBV5-1 and TRBJ1-5; 8 bases are a match to TRBD1. The ends lost 4 bases at V and 2 bases at J; junction bases unmatched: 2. This CDR3 is 14 amino acids long. Germline CDR1 is SGHRS and CDR2 is YFSETQ. CDR3 amino acids: CASSQGAGNQPQHF. Here the CDR3 DNA reads TGCGCCAGCAGCCAGGGGGCCGGCAATCAGCCCCAGCATTTT.

The chain recombines TRBV19 with TRBJ2-7; D tentatively reads TRBD1 or TRBD2 (6 bases each). The germline V gene has CDR1 LNHDA and CDR2 SQIVND (reference sequence). Trimming left V 1 base short and J 1 base short, with 17 bases between. This CDR3 contains 17 residues. Written as DNA, the CDR3 is TGTGCCAGTAGTATAGGGTCGGGGGCCCCCCGTTCCTACGAGCAGTACTTC. It specifies CASSIGSGAPRSYEQYF.

The V gene is TRBV19, the J gene TRBJ2-1; 9 bases line up with TRBD1. V shed 7 bases and J 4 bases; nucleotides not matched to a gene: 8. This CDR3 spans 15 amino acids. Germline V lookup: CDR1 LNHDA, CDR2 SQIVND (reference sequence). CDR3 sequence reads: CASTPGQGSYNEQFF. In nucleotides, the CDR3 is TGTGCCAGTACCCCGGGACAGGGATCATACAATGAGCAGTTCTTC. The variable domain in full, with the rest retrieved from reference TRBV19 and TRBJ2-1, is DGGITQSPKYLFRKEGQNVTLSCEQNLNHDAMYWYRQDPGQGLRLIYYSQIVNDFQKGDIAEGYSVSREKKESFPLTVTSAQKNPTAFYLCASTPGQGSYNEQFFGPGTRLTVL.

The gene calls are TRBV5-6 and TRBJ1-1; no definite D call. V lost 3 bases and J 0 bases, leaving 6 bases between the germline ends. Germline V gives CDR1 SGHDT, CDR2 YYEEEE. This CDR3 is 13 amino acids long. CDR3 nucleotides: TGTGCCAGCAGCTCCGACATGAACACTGAAGCTTTCTTT. Its translation: CASSSDMNTEAFF.

The chain employs TRBV5-1 and TRBJ2-5; 10 bases map to TRBD1. The CDR3 is 13 amino acids. Per germline, CDR1 SGHRS and CDR2 YFSETQ. V lost 7 bases to trimming and J lost 2 bases; unmatched junction nucleotides: 2. CDR3 protein: CASGTGDQETQYF. In DNA form, the CDR3 reads TGCGCCAGCGGGACAGGGGATCAAGAGACCCAGTACTTC.

The V call is TRBV15, the J call TRBJ1-1; D may be TRBD1 (6 bases). Germline loops: CDR1 LNHNV, CDR2 YYDKDF (reference sequence). This CDR3 has 13 amino acids. Trimming took 8 bases from V and 4 from J, leaving 14 bases between them. CDR3 DNA: TGTGCCACCGGAGGGGGGGTAGTCACTGAAGCTTTCTTT. This translates into CATGGGVVTEAFF.

The chain recombines TRBV14 with TRBJ2-5; no firm D call. Trimming stripped 4 bases from V and 4 bases from J, with 19 bases between. Germline V gene sequence: CDR1 SGHDN, CDR2 FVKESK. The CDR3 runs 16 residues. CDR3 coding DNA: TGTGCCAGCAGCCCCGTCGCAGAGGTCAGTCGAGAGACCCAGTACTTC. Translating it yields CASSPVAEVSRETQYF.

J is TRBJ2-7 and V is TRBV5-6; the D is unclear. V was clipped by 2 bases and J by 0 bases, with 6 bases between them. The germline V gene encodes CDR1 SGHDT and CDR2 YYEEEE. This CDR3 region has 13 residues. CDR3 DNA: TGTGCCAGCAGCTTCGGCTACTCCTACGAGCAGTACTTC. Its protein is CASSFGYSYEQYF.

The chain links TRBV7-3 to TRBJ1-6; D gene uncertain. CDR3 length: 13 residues. Germline assignment: CDR1 SGHTA and CDR2 FQGTGA. Trimming cost V 2 bases and J 12 bases, with 11 bases left between them. The CDR3 here is CASSLEPAGPLHF. The CDR3 DNA reads TGTGCCAGCAGCTTAGAGCCAGCTGGACCCCTCCACTTT.

The rearrangement links TRBV19 to TRBJ1-4; no clear D gene. Germline V lookup: CDR1 LNHDA, CDR2 SQIVND (reference sequence). There are 12 residues in the CDR3. The germline V and J ends were trimmed by 3 bases and 8 bases, with 7 bases remaining between them. This CDR3 reads CASSMEDEKLFF. As DNA, the CDR3 is TGTGCCAGTAGTATGGAGGACGAAAAACTGTTTTTT.

V gene TRBV14 combines with J gene TRBJ1-2; TRBD1 matches at 9 bases. The CDR3 runs 14 residues. CDR1 and CDR2 (germline): SGHDN, FVKESK. Germline trimming cut 5 bases from V and 9 bases from J; bases unmatched to any gene: 10. In DNA form, the CDR3 reads TGTGCCAGCAGCACCGGGACAGGGTTGTTCAGCTACACCTTC. Translation gives CASSTGTGLFSYTF.

The rearrangement links TRBV15 to TRBJ1-6; D gene ambiguous. The CDR3 loop spans 15 amino acids. V was shortened by 0 bases and J by 5 bases, with 8 bases between the two germline ends. Germline CDR1 is LNHNV and CDR2 is YYDKDF (reference sequence). CDR3 sequence reads: CATSRDATDNSPLHF. The CDR3 DNA is TGTGCCACCAGCAGAGATGCGACCGATAATTCACCCCTCCACTTT.

The chain links TRBV27 to TRBJ2-7; 7 bases fit TRBD2. The CDR3 length is 16 residues. V trimming: 3 bases; J trimming: 2 bases; junction bases outside the gene matches: 10. Germline CDR1 reads MNHEY; CDR2 reads SMNVEV (reference sequence). The CDR3 DNA reads as TGTGCCAGCAGTTTTTCTGCGGGGGAATACCCCTACGAGCAGTACTTC. It encodes CASSFSAGEYPYEQYF.

This chain uses TRBV5-1 with TRBJ1-2; unclear D gene. In germline, CDR1 is SGHRS, CDR2 YFSETQ. The V and J ends lost 4 bases and 4 bases respectively, with 11 bases between them. The CDR3 runs to 13 residues. The CDR3: CASSMMSRYGYTF. DNA of the CDR3: TGCGCCAGCAGCATGATGTCTCGCTATGGCTACACCTTC. Full variable domain (outside the CDR3, taken from reference TRBV5-1 and TRBJ1-2): KAGVTQTPRYLIKTRGQQVTLSCSPISGHRSVSWYQQTPGQGLQFLFEYFSETQRNKGNFPGRFSGRQFSNSRSEMNVSTLELGDSALYLCASSMMSRYGYTFGSGTRLTVV.

V usage is TRBV20-1 and J usage is TRBJ1-1, with no clear D. Germline V gene data show CDR1 as DFQATT and CDR2 as SNEGSKA (reference sequence). The CDR3 extends over 11 amino acids. Trimming stripped 3 bases from V and 7 bases from J, with 9 bases between. The DNA of the CDR3 is TGCAGTGCTAGTCCCGAGGATGAAGCTTTCTTT. Its translation: CSASPEDEAFF.

The V call is TRBV7-3, the J call TRBJ2-1; the D gene is possibly TRBD1 (6 bases). This CDR3 has 14 amino acids. Trimming removed 3 bases from V and 7 bases from J, with 13 bases in between. The V gene's germline CDR1 is SGHTA and CDR2 FQGTGA. The CDR3 protein is CASSLGARPNEQFF. DNA for the CDR3: TGTGCCAGCAGCTTGGGGGCGAGACCGAATGAGCAGTTCTTC.